A single sample is the source of the 17 T cell receptor beta chains below, sequenced in a study of T cells in Graves' hyperthyroidism and ophthalmopathy. Amplification targeted TCR beta CDR3 regions from RNA transcripts. First-round RT-PCR of the TCR CDR3 relied on the HTBI primer set. TCRdb ran MiXCR on the multiplex PCR reads and lists one entry per CDR3 protein. This sample has roughly 740,000 distinct CDR3 sequences; 16% occur once, and the top ten carry under 10%. The specimen sequenced was blood. The receptor source for this set is a man aged 18 to 35 with Graves' hyperthyroidism.

This clonotype was detected many times. V gene TRBV30 combines with J gene TRBJ1-1; TRBD1 is a possible D gene (5 bases). This CDR3 has 18 residues. Trimming left V 2 bases short and J 6 bases short, with 28 bases between. Per the germline V gene, CDR1 is GTSNPN and CDR2 is SVGIG (reference sequence). This CDR3 is CAWSPPPRGAKPKAEAFF. As DNA, the CDR3 is TGTGCCTGGAGTCCACCGCCAAGGGGCGCGAAGCCGAAGGCTGAAGCTTTCTTT.

The rearrangement uses TRBV30 and TRBJ1-5; D not resolved. Germline V CDR1 and CDR2: GTSNPN, SVGIG (reference sequence). The CDR3 is made up of 14 amino acids. V lost 0 bases and J lost 8, with 14 bases in between. CDR3 loop: CAWSVQARWEPQHF. The CDR3 DNA is TGTGCCTGGAGTGTACAAGCCCGTTGGGAGCCCCAGCATTTT.

This clonotype appeared a few times. This chain joins TRBV19 and TRBJ1-5, with 9 bases fitting TRBD1. In germline, CDR1 is LNHDA, CDR2 SQIVND (reference sequence). This CDR3 contains 16 residues. The V segment lost 7 bases and the J segment 1 base; nucleotides outside the gene matches: 8. The CDR3 region is CASKGTGSRSNQPQHF. CDR3 coding DNA: TGTGCCAGTAAAGGGACAGGGAGTAGAAGCAATCAGCCCCAGCATTTT. Using reference TRBV19 and TRBJ1-5 for the parts outside the CDR3, the full variable domain is DGGITQSPKYLFRKEGQNVTLSCEQNLNHDAMYWYRQDPGQGLRLIYYSQIVNDFQKGDIAEGYSVSREKKESFPLTVTSAQKNPTAFYLCASKGTGSRSNQPQHFGDGTRLSIL.

Ten or more counts support this clonotype. The genes are TRBV30 and TRBJ2-5; a weak D match, TRBD1 (5 bases). The CDR3 contains 15 residues. The V end lost 1 base, the J end lost 3 bases, and 15 bases lay between the germline ends. The germline V gene has CDR1 GTSNPN and CDR2 SVGIG (reference sequence). CDR3 region: CAWSAQASIKETQYF. The CDR3 nucleotides read TGTGCCTGGAGTGCACAGGCATCCATTAAAGAGACCCAGTACTTC. Based on the CDR3 plus reference TRBV30 and TRBJ2-5, the full variable domain is SQTIHQWPATLVQPVGSPLSLECTVEGTSNPNLYWYRQAAGRGLQLLFYSVGIGQISSEVPQNLSASRPQDRQFILSSKKLLLSDSGFYLCAWSAQASIKETQYFGPGTRLLVL.

This clonotype was seen many times. The chain has TRBV11-3 and TRBJ2-1, with D possibly TRBD1 on 7 matching bases. CDR3 length: 16 amino acids. Looked up from germline, CDR1 is SGHNT and CDR2 is YENEEA. V shed 4 bases and J shed 4 bases, with 17 bases lying between them. The CDR3 is CASSSPGGQRYNEQFF. CDR3 bases: TGTGCCAGCAGCTCGCCAGGGGGGCAGAGGTACAATGAGCAGTTCTTC.

This clonotype has at least ten counts. This sequence joins TRBV2 and TRBJ2-7; D gene uncertain. V was trimmed by 7 bases and J by 3 bases, leaving 7 bases between them. The CDR3 sequence is 11 residues long. Germline values: CDR1 SNHLY, CDR2 FYNNEI. CDR3 protein: CASTPSYEQYF. The CDR3 DNA reads as TGTGCCAGCACTCCCAGCTACGAGCAGTACTTC.

This clonotype has at least ten counts. The J gene is TRBJ2-7, the V gene TRBV30, with 7 bases that match TRBD2. Per germline, CDR1 GTSNPN and CDR2 SVGIG (reference sequence). The CDR3 spans 14 residues. V lost 3 bases, J lost 3 bases, and 8 bases stayed unmatched. The CDR3: CAWSWDSGRYEQYF. The CDR3 bases are TGTGCCTGGAGCTGGGATAGCGGGCGCTACGAGCAGTACTTC.

V and J are TRBV20-1 and TRBJ2-1; maybe TRBD1 (5 bases). Germline CDR1 is DFQATT and CDR2 is SNEGSKA (reference sequence). V dropped 1 base and J dropped 7 bases, with 14 bases sitting between them. This CDR3 is 14 amino acids long. The CDR3 spells CSARVGRDRNEQFF. Written as DNA, the CDR3 is TGCAGTGCTAGAGTGGGCAGGGATAGAAATGAGCAGTTCTTC.

The genes are TRBV19 and TRBJ2-7; 7 nucleotides line up with TRBD1. After removal of 5 bases from V and 6 bases from J, the junction contained 19 bases not matched to a gene. The CDR3 is made up of 17 amino acids. Germline lookup yields CDR1 LNHDA and CDR2 SQIVND (reference sequence). DNA of the CDR3: TGTGCCAGTAGTCTGATTTTCGGGAAGACAGGGCCCCCCGAGCAGTACTTC. It encodes CASSLIFGKTGPPEQYF.

This clonotype was counted between two and nine times. J is TRBJ2-3 and V is TRBV7-2, with 8 positions matching TRBD2. Germline trimming cut 1 base from V and 7 bases from J; bases unmatched to any gene: 4. Germline V lookup: CDR1 SGHTA, CDR2 FQGNSA. CDR3 length: 14 amino acids. The CDR3 is CASSLGLAYYTQYF. CDR3 sequence (DNA): TGTGCCAGCAGCTTAGGACTAGCGTACTATACGCAGTATTTT.

V is TRBV27 and J is TRBJ2-7, with a possible D match to TRBD1 (5 bases). CDR1 is MNHEY and CDR2 is SMNVEV in the germline V gene (reference sequence). The germline V and J ends were trimmed by 6 bases and 2 bases, with 20 bases remaining between them. The length of the CDR3 is 16 residues. The CDR3 loop reads CASSRANGAVTYEQYF. The CDR3 DNA is TGTGCCAGCAGCCGCGCAAATGGGGCAGTTACCTACGAGCAGTACTTC.

The V and J genes are TRBV7-9 and TRBJ2-7; TRBD2 agrees at 8 bases. This CDR3 has 13 amino acids. The V gene end was trimmed by 7 bases and the J gene end by 6 bases; junction bases not matched to a gene: 8. From germline, CDR1 is SEHNR and CDR2 FQNEAQ (reference sequence). CDR3 sequence reads: CASTTGRGVEQYF. Written as DNA, the CDR3 is TGTGCCAGCACCACCGGGAGGGGCGTCGAGCAGTACTTC.

This clonotype was counted between two and nine times. The rearrangement links TRBV29-1 to TRBJ2-1, with 10 bases identical to TRBD2. Trimming took 7 bases from V and 7 from J; bases not matched to a gene: 16. There are 16 residues in the CDR3. The germline V gene has CDR1 SQVTM and CDR2 ANQGSEA. CDR3 nucleotide sequence: TGCAGCGGGGGAGGGCTAGCGGGAGTAGGGAAAAATGAGCAGTTCTTC. This encodes CSGGGLAGVGKNEQFF.

This chain joins TRBV12-3 or TRBV12-4 and TRBJ2-2; D is unclear. The CDR3 spans 14 residues. V lost 3 bases and J 5 bases, leaving 10 bases between the germline ends. DNA of the CDR3: TGTGCCAGCAGTTTCAGTATACTAACCGGGGAGCTGTTTTTT. Amino acid sequence: CASSFSILTGELFF.

V and J are TRBV28 and TRBJ2-1, with D tentatively TRBD2 (6 bases). Germline V gene sequence: CDR1 MDHEN, CDR2 SYDVKM. The V and J ends lost 8 bases and 4 bases respectively, with 18 bases between them. The CDR3 sequence is 15 residues long. The CDR3: CASSLGLPTYNEQFF. In DNA, the CDR3 is TGTGCCAGCTCCCTCGGACTACCTACGTACAATGAGCAGTTCTTC.

Many counts were recorded for this clonotype. The V gene is TRBV12-3 or TRBV12-4, the J gene TRBJ1-1; D possibly corresponds to TRBD1 (5 bases). Trimming pared 3 bases from V and 4 bases from J, leaving 9 bases between. The CDR3 extends over 13 amino acids. Here the CDR3 DNA reads TGTGCCAGCAGTTTGGGGGTAAGCACTGAAGCTTTCTTT. Protein: CASSLGVSTEAFF.

This clonotype appeared a few times. This chain joins TRBV3-1 and TRBJ2-5; 8 positions match TRBD2. In germline, CDR1 is LGHDT, CDR2 YNNKEL (reference sequence). Trimming removed 4 bases from V and 0 bases from J; junction bases left unmatched: 10. The CDR3 sequence is 17 residues long. CDR3 in DNA: TGTGCCAGCAGCCGACGGACTAGCCAAGACTACCAAGAGACCCAGTACTTC. It codes for CASSRRTSQDYQETQYF.